This passage covers 31 T cell receptor beta chains from one sample sequenced in a study of CD8 T cells in ankylosing spondylitis. TCRdb analysed the 5' RACE reads with MiXCR anew, one entry per CDR3 protein. The sample has approximately 210,000 distinct CDR3 sequences, roughly 13% seen once. Sequencing was carried out using blood, either unsorted or a sorted T cell fraction (not recorded which). The receptors were sampled from a male donor with ankylosing spondylitis or in good health (not recorded which).

This clonotype was seen ten or more times. V usage is TRBV14 and J usage is TRBJ2-3; TRBD2 agrees at 12 bases. Germline CDR1 and CDR2: SGHDN and FVKESK. This CDR3 has 17 residues. V gave up 1 base and J gave up 6 bases; unmatched junction bases: 8. This chain's CDR3 is CASSQGRTSGVGDTQYF. CDR3 sequence (DNA): TGTGCCAGCAGCCAAGGTCGGACTAGCGGGGTAGGGGATACGCAGTATTTT. Combining the CDR3 with reference TRBV14 and TRBJ2-3 gives the whole variable domain EAGVTQFPSHSVIEKGQTVTLRCDPISGHDNLYWYRRVMGKEIKFLLHFVKESKQDESGMPNNRFLAERTGGTYSTLKVQPAELEDSGVYFCASSQGRTSGVGDTQYFGPGTRLTVL.

In this sample, this clonotype turned up a few times. This chain connects TRBV10-2 to TRBJ1-2, with D perhaps TRBD1 (6 bases). Germline assignment: CDR1 WSHSY and CDR2 SAAADI. Trimming took off 4 bases at V and 4 bases at J, with 13 bases between the two ends. The CDR3 has 14 residues. The CDR3 here is CASSGADRFYGYTF. DNA of the CDR3: TGCGCCAGCAGTGGAGCAGACAGGTTCTATGGCTACACCTTC.

This chain connects TRBV30 to TRBJ1-1, with D possibly TRBD1 on 5 matching bases. The CDR3 is 15 residues long. The germline V gene encodes CDR1 GTSNPN and CDR2 SVGIG (reference sequence). Trimming took 2 bases from V and 0 from J, leaving 13 bases between them. In nucleotides, the CDR3 is TGTGCCTGGAGTATAGGACAATTCATGAACACTGAAGCTTTCTTT. It translates to CAWSIGQFMNTEAFF.

This clonotype was counted at least ten times. This sequence joins TRBV29-1 and TRBJ1-1; D might be TRBD1 (5 bases). Trimming removed 5 bases from V and 3 bases from J, with 7 bases in between. The germline V gene has CDR1 SQVTM and CDR2 ANQGSEA. CDR3 length: 11 amino acids. CDR3 region: CSVQGYTEAFF. CDR3 in DNA: TGCAGCGTTCAGGGTTACACTGAAGCTTTCTTT.

The rearrangement links TRBV6-2 or TRBV6-3 to TRBJ2-7, with D possibly TRBD1 on 5 matching bases. The germline CDR1 and CDR2 sequences are MNHEY and SVGEGT. The V gene lost 2 bases and the J gene lost 1 base, with 15 bases spanning the gap. The CDR3 loop spans 16 amino acids. CDR3 nucleotides: TGTGCCAGCAGTTACCTACCTTTGGGGCGGTCCTACGAGCAGTACTTC. Encoded protein: CASSYLPLGRSYEQYF.

The chain carries TRBV7-9 and TRBJ1-2, with TRBD1 matching 7 bases. Germline V gene data show CDR1 as SEHNR and CDR2 as FQNEAQ (reference sequence). V dropped 10 bases and J dropped 6; count of bases not matched to a gene: 11. The CDR3 is 13 amino acids. The CDR3 sequence is CAIVQGNLDGYTF. The CDR3 bases are TGTGCCATCGTACAGGGGAATTTAGATGGCTACACCTTC.

V usage is TRBV3-1 and J usage is TRBJ2-5, with 14 positions matching TRBD2. V dropped 4 bases and J dropped 4; count of bases not matched to a gene: 5. Germline CDR1 is LGHDT and CDR2 is YNNKEL (reference sequence). The CDR3 length is 16 residues. CDR3 sequence (DNA): TGTGCCAGCAGCCTCGGGACTAGCGGGAGCGCAGAGACCCAGTACTTC. As protein: CASSLGTSGSAETQYF.

The V and J genes are TRBV20-1 and TRBJ1-5; tentatively, D is TRBD1 (6 bases). V was pared by 4 bases and J by 7 bases, with 14 bases between. The CDR3 is 13 amino acids. In germline, CDR1 is DFQATT, CDR2 SNEGSKA (reference sequence). In DNA form, the CDR3 reads TGCAGTGCTACCCCAGGGGAAGACCAGCCCCAGCATTTT. Its protein is CSATPGEDQPQHF.

This clonotype came up a few times. The chain is built from TRBV7-9 and TRBJ1-1, with TRBD1 identical over 10 bases. Germline-derived CDR1 and CDR2 are SEHNR and FQNEAQ (reference sequence). The CDR3 has 15 amino acids. J gave up 1 base and V 1 base, and 0 bases lay outside the gene matches. For the CDR3, the DNA is TGTGCCAGCAGCTTAGGGGACAGGGGGAACACTGAAGCTTTCTTT. It specifies CASSLGDRGNTEAFF. Full variable domain (missing parts from reference TRBV7-9 and TRBJ1-1): DTGVSQNPRHKITKRGQNVTFRCDPISEHNRLYWYRQTLGQGPEFLTYFQNEAQLEKSRLLSDRFSAERPKGSFSTLEIQRTEQGDSAMYLCASSLGDRGNTEAFFGQGTRLTVV.

This clonotype has just a few counts. CDR3 sequence reads: CASSSSGTGYGYTF. Here the CDR3 DNA reads TGTGCCAGCAGCTCGAGCGGGACAGGGTATGGCTACACCTTC. The rearrangement links TRBV7-9 to TRBJ1-2, with 9 bases lining up with TRBD1. Germline CDR1 SEHNR, CDR2 FQNEAQ (reference sequence). This CDR3 contains 14 residues. J gave up 5 bases and V 4 bases, and 5 bases lay outside the gene matches.

This clonotype has more than one count but fewer than ten. The chain links TRBV2 to TRBJ2-5; no definite D call. V was trimmed by 7 bases and J by 5 bases, leaving 8 bases between them. This CDR3 is built from 11 residues. Germline CDR1 SNHLY, CDR2 FYNNEI. CDR3 protein: CASMNKETQYF. CDR3 DNA: TGTGCCAGCATGAACAAGGAGACCCAGTACTTC.

V gene TRBV4-1 combines with J gene TRBJ1-1; 7 bases are a match to TRBD1. The CDR3 has 16 amino acids. J gave up 4 bases and V 4 bases, and 12 bases lay outside the gene matches. Germline V lookup: CDR1 MGHRA, CDR2 YSYEKL. The CDR3 nucleotides read TGCGCCAGCAGCCCCCTAGGACAGGCAGACACCACTGAAGCTTTCTTT. This sequence encodes CASSPLGQADTTEAFF.

This clonotype has ten or more counts. This sequence joins TRBV7-6 and TRBJ2-1; the match to TRBD2 covers 9 bases. V dropped 4 bases and J dropped 10; count of bases not matched to a gene: 11. The germline V gene encodes CDR1 SGHVS and CDR2 FNYEAQ. This CDR3 has 15 residues. The CDR3 coding sequence is TGTGCCAGCAGCTACCCCTTAGCGGGAGTACAAGAGCAGTTCTTC. Its translation is CASSYPLAGVQEQFF.

The chain is built from TRBV10-3 and TRBJ2-3; no definite D call. The length of the CDR3 is 15 residues. Germline V CDR1 and CDR2: ENHRY, SYGVKD. V gave up 6 bases and J gave up 2 bases, with 15 bases separating them. The chain's CDR3 is CAIRYNEALTDTQYF. The CDR3 DNA follows: TGTGCCATCAGGTACAATGAGGCCCTCACAGATACGCAGTATTTT.

The CDR3 bases are TGCAGTGCAAACGCGGGTCGAACAGATACGCAGTATTTT. It encodes CSANAGRTDTQYF. The chain has TRBV20-1 and TRBJ2-3; D is possibly TRBD2 (5 bases). CDR3 length: 13 amino acids. V lost 6 bases and J 3 bases, leaving 13 bases between the germline ends. Germline CDR1 reads DFQATT; CDR2 reads SNEGSKA (reference sequence).

J is TRBJ2-7 and V is TRBV7-9; perhaps TRBD1 as D (7 bases). Trimming left V 0 bases short and J 4 bases short, with 10 bases between. The length of the CDR3 is 14 residues. CDR1 and CDR2 from the germline V gene are SEHNR and FQNEAQ (reference sequence). CDR3 sequence (DNA): TGTGCCAGCAGCTTAGCGGAGGGGGCTTACGAGCAGTACTTC. This sequence encodes CASSLAEGAYEQYF.

The sample holds one count of this clonotype. CDR3 sequence reads: CASSPLAGGSEQYF. Written as DNA, the CDR3 is TGTGCCAGCAGCCCTCTAGCGGGAGGCAGCGAGCAGTACTTC. The chain carries TRBV3-1 and TRBJ2-7; 11 bases are shared with TRBD2. The CDR3 has 14 amino acids. Germline values: CDR1 LGHDT, CDR2 YNNKEL (reference sequence). With 4 bases clipped from V and 6 bases from J, the junction kept 5 bases outside the gene matches.

This clonotype was seen only a few times. The gene calls are TRBV29-1 and TRBJ2-5, with 9 bases fitting TRBD2. CDR1 is SQVTM and CDR2 is ANQGSEA in the germline V gene. The CDR3 extends over 15 amino acids. Germline trimming cut 0 bases from V and 4 bases from J; bases unmatched to any gene: 6. The CDR3 sequence: CSVEEVAGGPETQYF. CDR3 bases: TGCAGCGTTGAAGAGGTGGCGGGGGGGCCAGAGACCCAGTACTTC. The full variable domain, its missing parts supplied by reference TRBV29-1 and TRBJ2-5, is SAVISQKPSRDICQRGTSLTIQCQVDSQVTMMFWYRQQPGQSLTLIATANQGSEATYESGFVIDKFPISRPNLTFSTLTVSNMSPEDSSIYLCSVEEVAGGPETQYFGPGTRLLVL.

The CDR3 DNA sequence: TGTGCCAGCAGGACGGGACAAGGGAGCTACGAGCAGTACTTC. Protein product: CASRTGQGSYEQYF. This chain uses TRBV6-1 with TRBJ2-7; maybe TRBD1 (6 bases). V was clipped by 6 bases and J by 3 bases, with 15 bases between them. The length of the CDR3 is 14 residues. The germline V gene has CDR1 MNHNS and CDR2 SASEGT.

Regarding this clonotype: A much larger clonotype is one base distant, so this may be a read error. The genes are TRBV7-6 and TRBJ2-3; weak D call: TRBD1 (5 bases). V dropped 1 base and J dropped 0 bases, with 5 bases sitting between them. CDR1 and CDR2 from the germline V gene are SGHVS and FNYEAQ. The CDR3 length is 14 residues. This CDR3 is CASSLEGSTDTQYF. As DNA, the CDR3 is TGTGCCAGCAGCTTAGAGGGGAGCACAGATACGCAGTATTTT.

This chain links TRBV7-7 with TRBJ2-1; D may be TRBD2 (6 bases). V was clipped by 5 bases and J by 6 bases, with 17 bases between them. CDR3 length: 15 residues. CDR1 and CDR2 (germline): SSHAT, FNYEAQ (reference sequence). Here the CDR3 DNA reads TGTGCCAGCAGCCCTGGGACTCTCGGGGTCAATGAGCAGTTCTTC. Translating it yields CASSPGTLGVNEQFF.

This clonotype occurred a few times. V is TRBV6-1 and J is TRBJ2-3; D possibly matches TRBD1 or TRBD2 (5 bases each). The CDR3 extends over 14 amino acids. V shed 7 bases and J shed 2 bases, with 13 bases lying between them. The germline V gene encodes CDR1 MNHNS and CDR2 SASEGT. The CDR3 region is CASTPGTITDTQYF. CDR3 in DNA: TGTGCCAGCACCCCGGGGACGATCACAGATACGCAGTATTTT.

The chain recombines TRBV4-1 with TRBJ1-2, with TRBD1 identical over 9 bases. The CDR3 runs to 15 residues. J lost 5 bases, V lost 6 bases, and 10 bases had no gene match. Germline V gives CDR1 MGHRA, CDR2 YSYEKL. The CDR3 loop reads CASRPEQGARYGYTF. The CDR3 bases are TGCGCCAGCAGACCCGAACAGGGGGCAAGGTATGGCTACACCTTC.

In this sample, this clonotype turned up a few times. The V and J genes are TRBV24-1 and TRBJ2-3; TRBD1 matches at 9 bases. Germline V gene sequence: CDR1 KGHDR, CDR2 SFDVKD. The J segment lost 4 bases and the V segment lost 3 bases, leaving 7 bases of the junction unmatched. CDR3 size: 16 residues. In DNA, the CDR3 is TGTGCCACCAGTGATCCTGGACAGGGGAGGTCAGATACGCAGTATTTT. This translates into CATSDPGQGRSDTQYF.

The table lists this clonotype with many counts. The chain carries TRBV6-4 and TRBJ2-3; D perhaps matches TRBD2 (7 bases). V lost 2 bases to trimming and J lost 4 bases, with 10 bases between them. This CDR3 region has 14 residues. CDR1 is MRHNA, CDR2 SNTAGT, per germline. CDR3 amino acids: CASSDGGGADTQYF. The CDR3 DNA follows: TGTGCCAGCAGTGACGGAGGGGGGGCAGATACGCAGTATTTT.

This clonotype was counted at least ten times. The chain is built from TRBV5-1 and TRBJ2-5; TRBD1 might be the D (6 bases). The CDR3 length is 14 residues. Trimming removed 4 bases from V and 4 bases from J, with 14 bases in between. Per germline, CDR1 SGHRS and CDR2 YFSETQ. The CDR3 coding sequence is TGCGCCAGCAGCGGCCTAGGGGGTAGAGAGACCCAGTACTTC. Translating it yields CASSGLGGRETQYF.

The V call is TRBV6-1, the J call TRBJ2-5, with D unclear. The germline V gene encodes CDR1 MNHNS and CDR2 SASEGT. CDR3 length: 15 amino acids. The V gene lost 4 bases and the J gene lost 5 bases, with 17 bases spanning the gap. The CDR3, as DNA: TGTGCCAGCAGTGGGACCCCGGGTATAGGGGAGACCCAGTACTTC. It encodes CASSGTPGIGETQYF.

This CDR3 reads CASSRVRDSYYNEQFF. The CDR3, as DNA: TGCGCCAGCAGCCGGGTCCGGGACAGCTACTACAATGAGCAGTTCTTC. The V and J genes are TRBV4-1 and TRBJ2-1; 7 positions agree with TRBD1. The V and J ends lost 4 bases and 3 bases, in that order; junction bases with no gene match: 9. This CDR3 comprises 16 residues. Per the germline V gene, CDR1 is MGHRA and CDR2 is YSYEKL.

The chain uses TRBV7-9 and TRBJ2-1; D perhaps matches TRBD2 (6 bases). Trimming removed 11 bases at V and 3 bases at J, with 14 bases between. The V gene's germline CDR1 is SEHNR and CDR2 FQNEAQ (reference sequence). CDR3 length: 13 residues. CDR3 region: CASRDFLYNEQFF. The CDR3 DNA reads TGTGCCTCCCGGGACTTCCTCTACAATGAGCAGTTCTTC.

This clonotype appeared many times. CDR3 nucleotides: TGTGCCAGCAGCCCGGGACTAATGAACACTGAAGCTTTCTTT. Translation: CASSPGLMNTEAFF. The chain couples TRBV7-9 to TRBJ1-1; the D gene is possibly TRBD1 (5 bases). CDR1 is SEHNR and CDR2 is FQNEAQ in the germline V gene (reference sequence). The CDR3 sequence is 14 residues long. Trimming pared 5 bases from V and 0 bases from J, leaving 10 bases between.

This clonotype was seen only a few times. J is TRBJ1-2 and V is TRBV6-1; D unresolved. The CDR3 runs to 15 residues. V was pared by 6 bases and J by 2 bases, with 16 bases between. From germline, CDR1 is MNHNS and CDR2 SASEGT. DNA for the CDR3: TGTGCCAGCAGGACAATCGGAGCGCCGAACTATGGCTACACCTTC. Amino acids: CASRTIGAPNYGYTF.